This entry lists 5 T cell receptor beta chains sequenced from one sample in a study of identical twins. TCRdb used MiXCR to reprocess the 5' RACE reads, holding one entry per CDR3 protein. The data show around 680,000 distinct CDR3 sequences, with roughly 8% seen just once and 0.98% held by the top ten. This sample also belongs to another study, concerning yellow fever vaccine responses in identical twins.

Source material: PBMCs. These receptors were obtained from a woman younger than 35 in good health.

This clonotype was recorded a few times. This rearrangement joins TRBV7-3 to TRBJ2-5; TRBD2 agrees at 7 bases. CDR3 length equals 14 residues. The germline V gene encodes CDR1 SGHTA and CDR2 FQGTGA. V was pared by 5 bases and J by 5 bases, with 8 bases of the junction left unmatched. The CDR3 sequence: CASSPSSGGETQYF. The CDR3 coding sequence is TGTGCCAGCAGCCCCTCTAGCGGTGGGGAGACCCAGTACTTC.

This clonotype was seen only a few times. This rearrangement joins TRBV7-9 to TRBJ2-7; 8 bases fit TRBD2. The germline V gene encodes CDR1 SEHNR and CDR2 FQNEAQ (reference sequence). CDR3 length: 13 residues. The ends lost 5 bases at V and 6 bases at J; junction bases unmatched: 6. CDR3 region: CASSPPGGPEQYF. The CDR3 bases are TGTGCCAGCAGCCCCCCGGGGGGGCCCGAGCAGTACTTC.

In this sample, this clonotype turned up many times. This rearrangement joins TRBV7-8 to TRBJ2-2; 8 bases are shared with TRBD1. Germline V gene data show CDR1 as SGHVS and CDR2 as FQNEAQ. This CDR3 is 16 amino acids long. V shed 5 bases and J 2 bases; nucleotides not matched to a gene: 7. CDR3: CASSARQGTNTGELFF. The CDR3 coding sequence is TGTGCCAGCAGCGCCCGACAGGGGACCAACACCGGGGAGCTGTTTTTT.

Details on this clonotype: A much more abundant neighbour one base away suggests this may be a read error. The V and J genes are TRBV20-1 and TRBJ2-7; D may match TRBD1 or TRBD2 (5 bases each). Germline CDR1 DFQATT, CDR2 SNEGSKA (reference sequence). This CDR3 region has 14 residues. V was pared by 4 bases and J by 9 bases, with 22 bases between. The CDR3 DNA follows: TGCAGTGCTACCAGAGGGGAAGTATCCCGAGGGCAGTACTTC. Translating it yields CSATRGEVSRGQYF.

This clonotype came up a few times. This rearrangement joins TRBV6-6 to TRBJ2-7, with 8 bases aligning to TRBD1. This CDR3 has 13 residues. Germline trimming cut 6 bases from V and 5 bases from J; bases unmatched to any gene: 6. CDR1 and CDR2 (germline): MNHNY, SVGAGI (reference sequence). The CDR3 spells CASRSRGLDEQYF. In DNA, the CDR3 is TGTGCCAGCAGAAGCAGGGGGCTCGACGAGCAGTACTTC.